A single sample is the source of the 5 T cell receptor beta chains below, sequenced in a study of CD8+CD57+ T cells in acquired aplastic anemia. Those patients picked for sequencing had displayed CD8+CD57+ cell expansion on flow cytometry. TCR beta VDJ combinations and CDR3 sequences were profiled from genomic DNA. TCRdb reprocessed the reads with MiXCR, giving one entry per CDR3 protein. The repertoire holds approximately 170,000 distinct CDR3 sequences, with 40% to 55% as singletons. The specimen sequenced was sorted CD4+, CD8+, or CD8+CD57+ T cells (not recorded which) from PBMCs. The receptors originated from a human donor with aplastic anemia.

This clonotype was counted ten times or more. The J gene is TRBJ2-3, the V gene TRBV11-2; 9 nucleotides agree with TRBD1. CDR3 size: 16 residues. The ends lost 1 base at V and 3 bases at J; junction bases unmatched: 5. Per the germline V gene, CDR1 is SGHAT and CDR2 is FQNNGV. The CDR3 reads CASSLVSGTGTDTQYF. CDR3 coding DNA: TGTGCCAGCAGCTTAGTGAGCGGGACAGGGACAGATACGCAGTATTTT.

The table lists this clonotype with many counts. The chain links TRBV6-1 to TRBJ1-5, with unresolved D. This CDR3 is 17 amino acids long. Germline CDR1 is MNHNS and CDR2 is SASEGT. Trimming cost V 6 bases and J 0 bases, with 18 bases left between them. The CDR3 DNA sequence: TGTGCCAGCAGCATAGAACAGAGGATCAATAGCAATCAGCCCCAGCATTTT. Translating it yields CASSIEQRINSNQPQHF.

The chain employs TRBV10-3 and TRBJ2-7; 8 bases fit TRBD1. Germline V gene data show CDR1 as ENHRY and CDR2 as SYGVKD. Trimming cost V 10 bases and J 5 bases; bases outside gene matches: 10. This CDR3 comprises 13 residues. Here the CDR3 DNA reads TGTGCCACCCGTGGACAGGGACTGGACGAGCAGTACTTC. Protein product: CATRGQGLDEQYF.

CDR3 amino acids: CASSGQGYEQYV. In DNA form, the CDR3 reads TGTGCCAGCAGCGGACAGGGTTACGAGCAGTACGTC. The chain is built from TRBV7-9 and TRBJ2-7; 8 bases match TRBD1. Germline V lookup: CDR1 SEHNR, CDR2 FQNEAQ (reference sequence). The CDR3 extends over 12 amino acids. The junction had 1 base not matched to a gene; V was cut back by 5 bases and J by 4 bases.

This clonotype was picked up many times. J is TRBJ1-2 and V is TRBV6-1; D remains unclear. The V and J ends lost 5 bases and 5 bases respectively, with 12 bases between them. The CDR3 covers 13 residues. Germline V gene lookup returns CDR1 MNHNS and CDR2 SASEGT. The CDR3 region is CASSPRAEYGYTF. CDR3 bases: TGTGCCAGCAGTCCCCGGGCCGAATATGGCTACACCTTC.